This T cell receptor beta chain was obtained from a study of T cell responses to AZD1222 COVID-19 vaccine. Study findings and constraints: No day 14 peak samples; only post-peak repertoires were characterized. Increased Spike-specific TCR breadth and depth were observed after two AZD1222 doses.

The repertoire was sequenced with immunoSEQ multiplex PCR; TCRdb's copy has only in-frame clones and lacks some. The repertoire consists of some 160,000 clones, with 93% occurring once and the leading ten covering about 1%. Looked up from germline, CDR1 is SGDLS and CDR2 is YYNGEE. CDR3 length equals 14 residues. J gave up 1 base and V 4 bases, and 4 bases lay outside the gene matches. Worth noting for this clone: Its specificity is not known.

V gene TRBV9 combines with J gene TRBJ1-1; 7 bases line up with TRBD1. This receptor was identified in an adult in good health. Sample: peripheral blood, taken on day 0 of AZD1222 vaccination. In nucleotides, the CDR3 is TGTGCCAGCAGCCCCGGACAGGCGAACACTGAAGCTTTCTTT. Residues: CASSPGQANTEAFF.